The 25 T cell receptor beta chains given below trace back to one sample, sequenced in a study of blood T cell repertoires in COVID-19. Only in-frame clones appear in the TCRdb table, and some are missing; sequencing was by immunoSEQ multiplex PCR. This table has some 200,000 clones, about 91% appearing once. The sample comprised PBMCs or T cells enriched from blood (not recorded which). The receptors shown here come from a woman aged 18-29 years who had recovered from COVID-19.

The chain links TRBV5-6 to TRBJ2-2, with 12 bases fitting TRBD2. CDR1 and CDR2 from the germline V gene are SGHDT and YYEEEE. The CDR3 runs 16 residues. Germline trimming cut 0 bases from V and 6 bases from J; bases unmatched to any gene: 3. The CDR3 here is CASSLATSGRPGELFF. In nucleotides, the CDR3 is TGTGCCAGCAGCTTGGCAACTAGCGGGAGGCCCGGGGAGCTGTTTTTT. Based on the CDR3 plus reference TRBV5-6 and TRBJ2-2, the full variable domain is DAGVTQSPTHLIKTRGQQVTLRCSPKSGHDTVSWYQQALGQGPQFIFQYYEEEERQRGNFPDRFSGHQFPNYSSELNVNALLLGDSALYLCASSLATSGRPGELFFGEGSRLTVL.

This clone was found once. CDR3 DNA sequence: TGTGCCAGTGCTACCTCCCCCTACACCGGGGAGCTGTTTTTT. Its protein is CASATSPYTGELFF. The chain joins TRBV19 to TRBJ2-2; D uncertain. V lost 8 bases, J lost 3 bases, and 13 bases lay in between. This CDR3 is built from 14 residues. The germline V gene has CDR1 LNHDA and CDR2 SQIVND (reference sequence).

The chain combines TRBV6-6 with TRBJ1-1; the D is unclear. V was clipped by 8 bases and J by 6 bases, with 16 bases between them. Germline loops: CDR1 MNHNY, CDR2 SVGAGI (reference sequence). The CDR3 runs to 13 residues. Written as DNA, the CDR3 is TGTGCCAGCCCGGGAAAAGGGTCTGCTGAAGCTTTCTTT. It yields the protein CASPGKGSAEAFF.

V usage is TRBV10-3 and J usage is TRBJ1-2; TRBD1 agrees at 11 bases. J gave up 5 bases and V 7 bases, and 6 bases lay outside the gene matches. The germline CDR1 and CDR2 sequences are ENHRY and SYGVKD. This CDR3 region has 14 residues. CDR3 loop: CAIKGGQGDYGYTF. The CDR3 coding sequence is TGTGCCATCAAGGGGGGACAGGGGGATTATGGCTACACCTTC.

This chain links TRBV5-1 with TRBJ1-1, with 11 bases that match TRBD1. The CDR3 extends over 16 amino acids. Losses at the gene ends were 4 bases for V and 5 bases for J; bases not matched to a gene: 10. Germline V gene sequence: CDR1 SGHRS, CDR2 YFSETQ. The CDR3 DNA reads TGCGCCAGCAGCCGGACAGGGGGCAAGGAGTGGACTGAAGCTTTCTTT. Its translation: CASSRTGGKEWTEAFF. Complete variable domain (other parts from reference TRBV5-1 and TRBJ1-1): KAGVTQTPRYLIKTRGQQVTLSCSPISGHRSVSWYQQTPGQGLQFLFEYFSETQRNKGNFPGRFSGRQFSNSRSEMNVSTLELGDSALYLCASSRTGGKEWTEAFFGQGTRLTVV.

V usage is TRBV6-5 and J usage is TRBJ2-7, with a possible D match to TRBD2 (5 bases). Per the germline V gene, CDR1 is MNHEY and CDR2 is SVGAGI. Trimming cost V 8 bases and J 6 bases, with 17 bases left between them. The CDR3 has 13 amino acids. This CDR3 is CASGRGELAEQYF. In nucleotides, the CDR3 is TGTGCCAGCGGACGGGGAGAGTTGGCCGAGCAGTACTTC.

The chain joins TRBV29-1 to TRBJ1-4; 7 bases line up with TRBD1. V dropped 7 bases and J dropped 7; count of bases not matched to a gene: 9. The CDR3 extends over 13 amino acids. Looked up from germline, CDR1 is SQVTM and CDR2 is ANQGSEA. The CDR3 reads CSAGRQGGEKLFF. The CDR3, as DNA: TGCAGCGCCGGCCGACAGGGAGGTGAAAAACTGTTTTTT.

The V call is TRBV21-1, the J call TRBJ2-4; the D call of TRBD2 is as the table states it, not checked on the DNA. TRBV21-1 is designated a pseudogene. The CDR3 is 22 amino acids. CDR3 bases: TGTGCCAGCAGCACCCACCGGGACAGACTCGGACTAGCGGGACCCCCCGGGGGCATTCAGTACTTC. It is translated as CASSTHRDRLGLAGPPGGIQYF.

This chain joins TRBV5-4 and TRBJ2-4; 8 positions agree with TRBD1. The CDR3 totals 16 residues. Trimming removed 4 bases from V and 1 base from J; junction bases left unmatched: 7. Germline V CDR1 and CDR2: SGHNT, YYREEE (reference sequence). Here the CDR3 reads CASSNRQGLAKNIQYF. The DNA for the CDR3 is TGTGCCAGCAGCAACCGACAGGGGTTGGCCAAAAACATTCAGTACTTC. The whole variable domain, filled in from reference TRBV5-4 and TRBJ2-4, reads ETGVTQSPTHLIKTRGQQVTLRCSSQSGHNTVSWYQQALGQGPQFIFQYYREEENGRGNFPPRFSGLQFPNYSSELNVNALELDDSALYLCASSNRQGLAKNIQYFGAGTRLSVL.

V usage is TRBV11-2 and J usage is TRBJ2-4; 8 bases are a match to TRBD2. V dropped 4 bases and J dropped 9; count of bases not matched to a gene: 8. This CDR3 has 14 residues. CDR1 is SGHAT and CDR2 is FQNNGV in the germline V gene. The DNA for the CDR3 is TGTGCCAGCAGCTCTCGGGAGGGCCTTATCATTCAGTACTTC. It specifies CASSSREGLIIQYF.

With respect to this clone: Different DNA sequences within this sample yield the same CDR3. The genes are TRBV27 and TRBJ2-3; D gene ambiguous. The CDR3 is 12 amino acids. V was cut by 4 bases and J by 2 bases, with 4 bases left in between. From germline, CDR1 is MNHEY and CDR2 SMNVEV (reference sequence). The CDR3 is CASSSFTDTQYF. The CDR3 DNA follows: TGTGCCAGCAGTTCCTTCACAGATACGCAGTATTTT.

Here the CDR3 DNA reads TGTGCCAGCAGCTTAGCGGGAGCCCCCCCAGATACGCAGTATTTT. It is translated as CASSLAGAPPDTQYF. The J gene is TRBJ2-3, the V gene TRBV7-9; D possibly corresponds to TRBD2 (5 bases). Germline CDR1 and CDR2: SEHNR and FQNEAQ (reference sequence). Trimming removed 0 bases at V and 4 bases at J, with 11 bases between. The CDR3 has 15 residues.

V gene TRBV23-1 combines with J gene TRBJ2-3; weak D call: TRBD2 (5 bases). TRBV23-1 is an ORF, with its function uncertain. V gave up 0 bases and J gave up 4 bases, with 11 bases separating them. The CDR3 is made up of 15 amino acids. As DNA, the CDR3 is TGCGCCAGCAGTCAATCTCGGGGTGCCGCAGATACGCAGTATTTT. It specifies CASSQSRGAADTQYF.

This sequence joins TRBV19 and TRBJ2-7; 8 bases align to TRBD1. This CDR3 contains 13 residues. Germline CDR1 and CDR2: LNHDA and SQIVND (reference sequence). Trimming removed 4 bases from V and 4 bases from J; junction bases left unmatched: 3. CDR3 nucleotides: TGTGCCAGTAGTACTGGACAGGGTTACGAGCAGTACTTC. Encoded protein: CASSTGQGYEQYF.

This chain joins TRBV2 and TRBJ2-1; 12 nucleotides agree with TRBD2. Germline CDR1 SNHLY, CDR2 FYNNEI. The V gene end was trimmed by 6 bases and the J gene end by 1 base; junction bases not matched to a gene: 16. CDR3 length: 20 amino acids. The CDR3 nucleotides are TGTGCCAGCAGCGGGGGACTAGCGGGTACCCTACTGGAGTCCTACAATGAGCAGTTCTTC. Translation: CASSGGLAGTLLESYNEQFF.

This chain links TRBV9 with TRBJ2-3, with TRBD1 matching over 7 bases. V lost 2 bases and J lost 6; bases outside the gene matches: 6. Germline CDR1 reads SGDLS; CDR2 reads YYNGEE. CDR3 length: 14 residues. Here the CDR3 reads CASSVSTGWDTQYF. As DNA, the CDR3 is TGTGCCAGCAGCGTTTCGACAGGGTGGGATACGCAGTATTTT.

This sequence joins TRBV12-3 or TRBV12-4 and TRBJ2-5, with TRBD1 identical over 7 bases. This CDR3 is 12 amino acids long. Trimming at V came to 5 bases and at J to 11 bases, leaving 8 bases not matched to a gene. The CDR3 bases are TGTGCCAGCAGTATACCGCCGGGACAGCAGTACTTC. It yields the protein CASSIPPGQQYF.

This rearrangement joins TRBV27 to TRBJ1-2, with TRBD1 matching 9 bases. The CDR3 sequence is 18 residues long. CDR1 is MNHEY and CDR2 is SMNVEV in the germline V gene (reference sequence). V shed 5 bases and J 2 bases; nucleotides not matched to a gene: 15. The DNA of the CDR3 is TGTGCCAGCAGTCCAGGGATTTTAAACAGGGGGCCGAACTATGGCTACACCTTC. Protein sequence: CASSPGILNRGPNYGYTF.

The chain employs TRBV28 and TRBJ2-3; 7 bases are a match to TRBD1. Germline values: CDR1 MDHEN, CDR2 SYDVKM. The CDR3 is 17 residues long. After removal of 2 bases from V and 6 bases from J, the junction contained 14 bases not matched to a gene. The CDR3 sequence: CASSLGRGGPKADTQYF. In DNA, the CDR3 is TGTGCCAGCAGTTTAGGGAGAGGGGGCCCTAAAGCGGATACGCAGTATTTT. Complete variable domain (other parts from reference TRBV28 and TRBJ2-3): DVKVTQSSRYLVKRTGEKVFLECVQDMDHENMFWYRQDPGLGLRLIYFSYDVKMKEKGDIPEGYSVSREKKERFSLILESASTNQTSMYLCASSLGRGGPKADTQYFGPGTRLTVL.

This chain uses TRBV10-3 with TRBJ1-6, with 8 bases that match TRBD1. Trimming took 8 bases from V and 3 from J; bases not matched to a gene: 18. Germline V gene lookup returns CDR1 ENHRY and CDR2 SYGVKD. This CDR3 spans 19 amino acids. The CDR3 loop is CAIGYRTGSTPGYNSPLHF. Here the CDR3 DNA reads TGTGCCATCGGATATAGGACAGGGTCCACTCCAGGCTATAATTCACCCCTCCACTTT.

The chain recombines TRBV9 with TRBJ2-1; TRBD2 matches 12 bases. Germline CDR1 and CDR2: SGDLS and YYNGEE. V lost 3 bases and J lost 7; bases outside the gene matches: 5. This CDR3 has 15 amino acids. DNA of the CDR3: TGTGCCAGCAGCGCGGGGGGACTAGCGGGTAATGAGCAGTTCTTC. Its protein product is CASSAGGLAGNEQFF.

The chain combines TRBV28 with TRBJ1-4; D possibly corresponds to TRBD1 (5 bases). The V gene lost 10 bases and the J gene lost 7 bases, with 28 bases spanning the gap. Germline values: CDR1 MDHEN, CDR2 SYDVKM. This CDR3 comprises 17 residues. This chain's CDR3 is CATRGGGFLGRGEKLFF. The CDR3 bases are TGTGCCACCCGGGGGGGAGGGTTCCTAGGACGTGGTGAAAAACTGTTTTTT.

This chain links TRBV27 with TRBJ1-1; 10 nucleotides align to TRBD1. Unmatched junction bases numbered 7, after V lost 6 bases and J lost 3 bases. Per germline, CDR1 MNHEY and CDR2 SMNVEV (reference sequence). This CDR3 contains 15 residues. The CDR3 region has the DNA TGTGCCAGCAGAGACAGGGGGCTTCGGGACACTGAAGCTTTCTTT. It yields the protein CASRDRGLRDTEAFF.

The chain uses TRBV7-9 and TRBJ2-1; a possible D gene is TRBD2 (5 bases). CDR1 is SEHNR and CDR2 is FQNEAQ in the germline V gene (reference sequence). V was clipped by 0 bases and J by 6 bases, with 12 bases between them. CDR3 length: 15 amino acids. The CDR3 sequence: CASSLAGVHLNEQFF. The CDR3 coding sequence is TGTGCCAGCAGCTTAGCGGGAGTGCACCTCAATGAGCAGTTCTTC.

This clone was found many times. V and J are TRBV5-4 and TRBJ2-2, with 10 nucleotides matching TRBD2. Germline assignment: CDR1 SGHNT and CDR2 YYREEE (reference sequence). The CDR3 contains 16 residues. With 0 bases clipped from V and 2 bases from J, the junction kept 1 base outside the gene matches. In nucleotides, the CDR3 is TGTGCCAGCAGCTTGGGACTAGCGGGTAACACCGGGGAGCTGTTTTTT. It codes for CASSLGLAGNTGELFF.